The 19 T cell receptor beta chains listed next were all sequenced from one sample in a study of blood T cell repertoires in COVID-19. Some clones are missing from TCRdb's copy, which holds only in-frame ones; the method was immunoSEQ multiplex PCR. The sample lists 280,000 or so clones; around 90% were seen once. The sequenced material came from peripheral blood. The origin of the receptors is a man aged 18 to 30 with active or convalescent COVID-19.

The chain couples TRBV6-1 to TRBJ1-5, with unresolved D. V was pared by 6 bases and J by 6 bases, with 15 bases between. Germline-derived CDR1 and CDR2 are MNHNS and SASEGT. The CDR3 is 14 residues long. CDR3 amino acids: CASSTDTTPQPQHF. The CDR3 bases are TGTGCCAGCAGCACTGACACAACCCCTCAGCCCCAGCATTTT.

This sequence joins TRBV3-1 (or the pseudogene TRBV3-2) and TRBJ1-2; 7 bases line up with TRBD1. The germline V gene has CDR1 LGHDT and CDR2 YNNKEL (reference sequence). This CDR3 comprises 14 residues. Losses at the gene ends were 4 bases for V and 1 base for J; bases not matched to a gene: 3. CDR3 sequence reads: CASSLGQFNYGYTF. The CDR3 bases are TGTGCCAGCAGCCTGGGACAGTTTAACTATGGCTACACCTTC.

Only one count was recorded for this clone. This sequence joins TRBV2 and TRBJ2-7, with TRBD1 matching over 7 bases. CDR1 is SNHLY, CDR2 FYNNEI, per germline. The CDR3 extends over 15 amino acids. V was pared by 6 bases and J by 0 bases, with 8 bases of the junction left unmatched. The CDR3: CASSPRQGHSYEQYF. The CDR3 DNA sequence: TGTGCCAGCAGCCCAAGACAGGGTCACTCCTACGAGCAGTACTTC.

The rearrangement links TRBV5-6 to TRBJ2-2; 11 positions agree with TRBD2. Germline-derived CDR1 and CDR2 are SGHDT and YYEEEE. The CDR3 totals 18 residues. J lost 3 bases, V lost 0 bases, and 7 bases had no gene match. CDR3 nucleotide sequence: TGTGCCAGCAGCTTGGCCATAGCGGGGGGGCATCACACCGGGGAGCTGTTTTTT. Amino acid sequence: CASSLAIAGGHHTGELFF. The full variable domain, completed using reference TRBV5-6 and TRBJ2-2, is DAGVTQSPTHLIKTRGQQVTLRCSPKSGHDTVSWYQQALGQGPQFIFQYYEEEERQRGNFPDRFSGHQFPNYSSELNVNALLLGDSALYLCASSLAIAGGHHTGELFFGEGSRLTVL.

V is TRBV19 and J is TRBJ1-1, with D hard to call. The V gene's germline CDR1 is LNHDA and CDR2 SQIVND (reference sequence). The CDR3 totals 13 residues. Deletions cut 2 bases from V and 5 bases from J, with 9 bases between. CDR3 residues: CASSILGGTEAFF. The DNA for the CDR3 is TGTGCCAGTAGTATATTAGGCGGGACTGAAGCTTTCTTT.

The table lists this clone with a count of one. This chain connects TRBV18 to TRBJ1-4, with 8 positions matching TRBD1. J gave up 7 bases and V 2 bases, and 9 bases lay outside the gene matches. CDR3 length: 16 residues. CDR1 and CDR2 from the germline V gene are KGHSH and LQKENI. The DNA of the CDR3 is TGTGCCAGCTCACCAGAATTCGGGACAGGCGCTGAAAAACTGTTTTTT. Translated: CASSPEFGTGAEKLFF.

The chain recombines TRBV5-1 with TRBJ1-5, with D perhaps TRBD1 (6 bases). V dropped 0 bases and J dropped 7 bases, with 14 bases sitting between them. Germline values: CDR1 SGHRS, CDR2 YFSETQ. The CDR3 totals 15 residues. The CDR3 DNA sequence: TGCGCCAGCAGCTTGGGAACAGGGCAAGAGCAGCCCCAGCATTTT. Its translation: CASSLGTGQEQPQHF.

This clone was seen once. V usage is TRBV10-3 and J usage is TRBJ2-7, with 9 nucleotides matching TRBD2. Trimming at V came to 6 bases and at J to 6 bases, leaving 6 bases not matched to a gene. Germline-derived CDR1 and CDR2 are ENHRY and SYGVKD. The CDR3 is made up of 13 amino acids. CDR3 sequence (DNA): TGTGCCATCAGATATAGCGGGGGACCCGAGCAGTACTTC. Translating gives CAIRYSGGPEQYF.

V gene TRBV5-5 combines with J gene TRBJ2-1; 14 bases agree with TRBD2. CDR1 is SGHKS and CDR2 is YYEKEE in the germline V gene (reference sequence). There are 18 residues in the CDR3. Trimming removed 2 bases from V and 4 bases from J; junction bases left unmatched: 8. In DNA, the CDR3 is TGTGCCAGCAGCTTTCCGGGGACTAGCGGGGGATATTACAATGAGCAGTTCTTC. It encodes CASSFPGTSGGYYNEQFF.

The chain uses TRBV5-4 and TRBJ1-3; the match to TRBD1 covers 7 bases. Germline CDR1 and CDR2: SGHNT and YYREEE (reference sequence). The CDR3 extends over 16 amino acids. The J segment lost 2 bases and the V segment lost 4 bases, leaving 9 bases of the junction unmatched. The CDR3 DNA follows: TGTGCCAGCAGCGTGACAGGGAAAGGCGCTGGAAACACCATATATTTT. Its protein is CASSVTGKGAGNTIYF.

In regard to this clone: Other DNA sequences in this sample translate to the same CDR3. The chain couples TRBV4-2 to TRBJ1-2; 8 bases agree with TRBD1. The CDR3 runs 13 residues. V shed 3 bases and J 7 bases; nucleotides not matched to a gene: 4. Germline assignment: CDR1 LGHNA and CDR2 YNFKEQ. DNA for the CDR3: TGTGCCAGCAGCCACCTCGGACAGGGTGGCTACACCTTC. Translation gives CASSHLGQGGYTF.

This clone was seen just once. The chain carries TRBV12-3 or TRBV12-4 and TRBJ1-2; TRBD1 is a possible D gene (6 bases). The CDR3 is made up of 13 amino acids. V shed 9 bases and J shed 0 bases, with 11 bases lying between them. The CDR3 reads CASADSANYGYTF. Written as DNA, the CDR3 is TGTGCCAGTGCGGACAGCGCTAACTATGGCTACACCTTC.

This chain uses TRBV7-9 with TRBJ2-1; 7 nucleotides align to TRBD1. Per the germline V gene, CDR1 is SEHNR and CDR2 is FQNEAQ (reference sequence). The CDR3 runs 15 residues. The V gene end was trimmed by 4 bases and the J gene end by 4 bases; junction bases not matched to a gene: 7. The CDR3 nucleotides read TGTGCCAGCAGCTACACAGGGGACAGATACAATGAGCAGTTCTTC. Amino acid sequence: CASSYTGDRYNEQFF.

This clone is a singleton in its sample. CDR3 sequence: CASSEGTEHNQPQHF. The CDR3 nucleotides are TGTGCCAGCAGCGAAGGGACAGAGCACAATCAGCCCCAGCATTTT. V gene TRBV5-6 combines with J gene TRBJ1-5, with TRBD1 identical over 7 bases. The CDR3 runs 15 residues. Losses at the gene ends were 4 bases for V and 3 bases for J; bases not matched to a gene: 7. Germline loops: CDR1 SGHDT, CDR2 YYEEEE. Combining the CDR3 with reference TRBV5-6 and TRBJ1-5 gives the whole variable domain DAGVTQSPTHLIKTRGQQVTLRCSPKSGHDTVSWYQQALGQGPQFIFQYYEEEERQRGNFPDRFSGHQFPNYSSELNVNALLLGDSALYLCASSEGTEHNQPQHFGDGTRLSIL.

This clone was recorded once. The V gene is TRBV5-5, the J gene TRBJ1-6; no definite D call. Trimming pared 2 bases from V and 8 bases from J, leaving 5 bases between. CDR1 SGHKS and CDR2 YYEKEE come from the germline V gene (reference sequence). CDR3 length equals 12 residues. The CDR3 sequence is CASSFEHSPLHF. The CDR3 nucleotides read TGTGCCAGCAGCTTTGAGCATTCACCCCTCCACTTT. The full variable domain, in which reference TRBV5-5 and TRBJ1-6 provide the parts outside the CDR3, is DAGVTQSPTHLIKTRGQQVTLRCSPISGHKSVSWYQQVLGQGPQFIFQYYEKEERGRGNFPDRFSARQFPNYSSELNVNALLLGDSALYLCASSFEHSPLHFGNGTRLTVT.

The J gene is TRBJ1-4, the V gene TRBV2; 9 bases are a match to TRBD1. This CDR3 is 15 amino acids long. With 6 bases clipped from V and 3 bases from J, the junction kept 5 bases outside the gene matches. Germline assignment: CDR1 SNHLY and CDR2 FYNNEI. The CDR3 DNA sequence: TGTGCCAGCAGCGACAGGGGGAGGGCTAATGAAAAACTGTTTTTT. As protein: CASSDRGRANEKLFF.

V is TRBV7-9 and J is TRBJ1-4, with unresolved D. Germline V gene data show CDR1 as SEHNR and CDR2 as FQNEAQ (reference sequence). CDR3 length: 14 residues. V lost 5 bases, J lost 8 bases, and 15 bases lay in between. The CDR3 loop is CASSLAAPNEKLFF. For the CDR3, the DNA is TGTGCCAGCAGCCTGGCGGCGCCAAACGAAAAACTGTTTTTT.

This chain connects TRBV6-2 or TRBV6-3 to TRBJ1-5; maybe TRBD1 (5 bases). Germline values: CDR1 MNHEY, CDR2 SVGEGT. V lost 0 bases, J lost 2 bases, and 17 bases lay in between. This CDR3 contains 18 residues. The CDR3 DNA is TGTGCCAGCAGTTACTCGAGTCGACGATTGACAGGCAATCAGCCCCAGCATTTT. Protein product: CASSYSSRRLTGNQPQHF.

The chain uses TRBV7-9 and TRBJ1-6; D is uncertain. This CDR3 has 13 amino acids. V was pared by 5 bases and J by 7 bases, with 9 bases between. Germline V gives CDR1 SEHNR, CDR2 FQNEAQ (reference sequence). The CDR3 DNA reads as TGTGCCAGCAGCATTGGGCCCAATTCACCCCTCCACTTT. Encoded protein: CASSIGPNSPLHF.